The following is a T cell receptor (beta chain) sequence with its context. This clonotype was detected many times. It has no known antigen specificity. Base qualities are not recorded, but no much larger clone differs from it by a single base. This specimen comes from a study of T-cell reconstitution after alpha-beta-depleted transplantation in children (dated by TCRdb to about 2016). Notes on the research overall: T-cell immune reconstitution after TCRalphabeta/CD19-depleted allogeneic hematopoietic cell transplantation in children was quantitatively tracked in the study by means of TCR repertoire profiling. General study outcomes and caveats: In some patients, the high TCRbeta diversity seen at day 60 was put down to recipient T cells and intrathymic progenitors that had survived conditioning. The apparently early recovery of alphabetaT-cell counts about two months after transplant reportedly depended on only several hundred rapidly expanded clones that came from non-depleted graft cells. Over subsequent months, a decline in hyperexpanded clone frequencies was noted, and after one year, T-cell counts and TCRbeta diversity were mostly ascribed to newly produced T cells.

CDR1 is given as MNHEY and CDR2 as SMNVEV, both from the germline V gene (reference sequence). V is reduced by 3 bases and J by 8 bases, leaving a spacing of 15 bases between them. Reading from cysteine to phenylalanine, the CDR3 counts 14 amino acids. This entry keeps only the CDR3 DNA: 42 bases, framed from base 1. Reading the label with the study, this specimen's treatment or condition is: allogeneic hematopoietic cell transplantation with graft depleted of TCRalphabeta T cells and CD19 B cells. TCRalphabeta/CD19-depleted allogeneic hematopoietic cell grafts were given to the transplant recipients, all of whom were children. Libraries were built with PCR. For sequencing, an Illumina HiSeq 2500 was employed. Molecular barcoding was employed in the preparation of TCR libraries, with unique molecular identifiers being used to normalize TCRbeta repertoire quantification. TCRdb trimmed public reads at Q25 via fastp, called clones via MiXCR and kept in-frame beta chains. Identical CDR3 proteins give one entry, which carries the most common genes and DNA. For this sample there are hundreds of thousands of distinct CDR3 sequences; 6.5% to 10% appear just once. The ten largest clonotypes hold 6% to 7% of the sample.

The sequencing used PBMCs, mostly from graft donor cells, collected 180 days after TCRalphabeta/CD19-depleted stem cell transplant. The chain links TRBV27 with TRBJ2-3; the D gene cannot be named for sure. The receptor was isolated from a male patient under 18 who had a stem cell transplant for acute lymphoblastic leukemia, so the T cells may come from the graft donor. The DNA sequence reads TGTGCCAGCAGTTTTTTATCGCAGCCAGCTACGCAGTATTTT. It translates as CASSFLSQPATQYF.